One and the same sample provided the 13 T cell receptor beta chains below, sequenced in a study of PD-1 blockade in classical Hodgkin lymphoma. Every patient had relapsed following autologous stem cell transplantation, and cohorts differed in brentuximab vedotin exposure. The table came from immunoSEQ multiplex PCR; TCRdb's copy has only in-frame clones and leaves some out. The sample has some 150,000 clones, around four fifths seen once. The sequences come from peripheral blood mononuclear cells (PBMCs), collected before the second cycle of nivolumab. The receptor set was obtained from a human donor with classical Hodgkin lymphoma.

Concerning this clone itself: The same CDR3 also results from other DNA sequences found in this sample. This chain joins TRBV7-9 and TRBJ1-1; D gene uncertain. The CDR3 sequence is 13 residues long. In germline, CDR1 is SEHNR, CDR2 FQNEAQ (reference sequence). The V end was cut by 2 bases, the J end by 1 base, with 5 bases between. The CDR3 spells CASSLRENTEAFF. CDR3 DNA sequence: TGTGCCAGCAGCTTACGGGAGAACACTGAAGCTTTCTTT. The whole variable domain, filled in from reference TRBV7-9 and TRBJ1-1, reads DTGVSQNPRHKITKRGQNVTFRCDPISEHNRLYWYRQTLGQGPEFLTYFQNEAQLEKSRLLSDRFSAERPKGSFSTLEIQRTEQGDSAMYLCASSLRENTEAFFGQGTRLTVV.

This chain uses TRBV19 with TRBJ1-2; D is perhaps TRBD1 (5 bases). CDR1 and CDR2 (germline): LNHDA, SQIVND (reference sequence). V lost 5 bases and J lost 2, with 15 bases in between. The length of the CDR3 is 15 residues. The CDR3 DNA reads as TGTGCCAGTAGTCGAGCAGGGCTGTCGAACTATGGCTACACCTTC. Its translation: CASSRAGLSNYGYTF.

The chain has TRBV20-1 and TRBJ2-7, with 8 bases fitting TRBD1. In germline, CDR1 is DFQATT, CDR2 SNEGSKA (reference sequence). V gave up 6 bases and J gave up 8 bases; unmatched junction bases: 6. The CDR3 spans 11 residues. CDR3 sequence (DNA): TGCAGTGCCACGGACAGGGTGAAGCAGTACTTC. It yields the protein CSATDRVKQYF.

In DNA form, the CDR3 reads TGTGCCAGCAGCTGGGGACAGTCTCCCACTTTAAGTTTGGGAGGCTACACCTTC. This gives the protein CASSWGQSPTLSLGGYTF. The V gene is TRBV5-6, the J gene TRBJ1-2, with 7 bases aligning to TRBD1. The V gene's germline CDR1 is SGHDT and CDR2 YYEEEE. There are 18 residues in the CDR3. V gave up 3 bases and J gave up 8 bases; unmatched junction bases: 22. The variable domain in full, completed from reference TRBV5-6 and TRBJ1-2, reads DAGVTQSPTHLIKTRGQQVTLRCSPKSGHDTVSWYQQALGQGPQFIFQYYEEEERQRGNFPDRFSGHQFPNYSSELNVNALLLGDSALYLCASSWGQSPTLSLGGYTFGSGTRLTVV.

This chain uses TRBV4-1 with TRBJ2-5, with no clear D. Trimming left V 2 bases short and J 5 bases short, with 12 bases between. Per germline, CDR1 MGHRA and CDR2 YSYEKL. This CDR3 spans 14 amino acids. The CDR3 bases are TGCGCCAGCAGCCAATACGGAGTTGGGGAGACCCAGTACTTC. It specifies CASSQYGVGETQYF.

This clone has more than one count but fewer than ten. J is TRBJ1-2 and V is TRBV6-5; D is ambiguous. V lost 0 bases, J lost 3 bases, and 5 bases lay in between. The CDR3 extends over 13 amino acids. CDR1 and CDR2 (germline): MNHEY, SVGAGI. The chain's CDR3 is CASSYSQYYGYTF. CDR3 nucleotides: TGTGCCAGCAGTTACTCCCAGTACTATGGCTACACCTTC.

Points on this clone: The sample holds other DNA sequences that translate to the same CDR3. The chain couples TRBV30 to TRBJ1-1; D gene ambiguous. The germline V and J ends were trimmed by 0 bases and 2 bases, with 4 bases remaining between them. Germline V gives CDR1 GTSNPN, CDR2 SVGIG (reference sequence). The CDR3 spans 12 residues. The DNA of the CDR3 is TGTGCCTGGAGTGTAGCAAACACTGAAGCTTTCTTT. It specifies CAWSVANTEAFF.

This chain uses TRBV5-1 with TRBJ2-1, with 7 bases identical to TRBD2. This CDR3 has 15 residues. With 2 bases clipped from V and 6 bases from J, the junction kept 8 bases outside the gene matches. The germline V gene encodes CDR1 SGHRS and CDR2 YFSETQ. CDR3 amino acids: CASSFMASGSNEQFF. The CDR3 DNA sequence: TGCGCCAGCAGCTTTATGGCTAGCGGAAGCAATGAGCAGTTCTTC. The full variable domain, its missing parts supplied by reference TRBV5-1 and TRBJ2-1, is KAGVTQTPRYLIKTRGQQVTLSCSPISGHRSVSWYQQTPGQGLQFLFEYFSETQRNKGNFPGRFSGRQFSNSRSEMNVSTLELGDSALYLCASSFMASGSNEQFFGPGTRLTVL.

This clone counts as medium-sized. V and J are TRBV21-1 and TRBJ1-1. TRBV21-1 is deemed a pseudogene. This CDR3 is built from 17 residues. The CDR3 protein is CASSKQSVNRLNTEAFF. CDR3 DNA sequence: TGTGCCAGCAGCAAACAATCGGTGAATAGGTTGAACACTGAAGCTTTCTTT.

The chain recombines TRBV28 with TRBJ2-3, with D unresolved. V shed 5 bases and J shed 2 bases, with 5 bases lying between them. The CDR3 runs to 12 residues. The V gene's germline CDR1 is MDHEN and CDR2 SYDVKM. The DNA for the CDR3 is TGTGCCAGCAGTACCTTCACAGATACGCAGTATTTT. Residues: CASSTFTDTQYF.

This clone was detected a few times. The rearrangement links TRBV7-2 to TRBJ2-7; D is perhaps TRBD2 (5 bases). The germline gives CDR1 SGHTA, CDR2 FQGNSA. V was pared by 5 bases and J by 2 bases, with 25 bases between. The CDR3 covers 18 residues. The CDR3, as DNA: TGTGCCAGCAGCCCACGTGGAGGCAGTTCGGCCGGGGCCTACGAGCAGTACTTC. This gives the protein CASSPRGGSSAGAYEQYF. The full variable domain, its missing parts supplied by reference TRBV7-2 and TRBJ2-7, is GAGVSQSPSNKVTEKGKDVELRCDPISGHTALYWYRQSLGQGLEFLIYFQGNSAPDKSGLPSDRFSAERTGGSVSTLTIQRTQQEDSAVYLCASSPRGGSSAGAYEQYFGPGTRLTVT.

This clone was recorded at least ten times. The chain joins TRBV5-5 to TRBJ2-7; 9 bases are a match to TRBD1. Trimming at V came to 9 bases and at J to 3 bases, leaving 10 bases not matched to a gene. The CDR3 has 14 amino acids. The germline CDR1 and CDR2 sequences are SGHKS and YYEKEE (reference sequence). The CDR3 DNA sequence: TGTGCCACCCGAACCCGGACAGGGGACTACGAGCAGTACTTC. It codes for CATRTRTGDYEQYF.

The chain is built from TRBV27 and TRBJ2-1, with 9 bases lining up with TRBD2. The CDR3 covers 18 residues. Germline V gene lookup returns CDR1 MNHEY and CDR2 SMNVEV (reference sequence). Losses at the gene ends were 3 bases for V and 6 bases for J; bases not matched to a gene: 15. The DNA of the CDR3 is TGTGCCAGCAGTTTTCTAGCGGGGCTCGAAAAAAAGGGCAATGAGCAGTTCTTC. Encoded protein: CASSFLAGLEKKGNEQFF.